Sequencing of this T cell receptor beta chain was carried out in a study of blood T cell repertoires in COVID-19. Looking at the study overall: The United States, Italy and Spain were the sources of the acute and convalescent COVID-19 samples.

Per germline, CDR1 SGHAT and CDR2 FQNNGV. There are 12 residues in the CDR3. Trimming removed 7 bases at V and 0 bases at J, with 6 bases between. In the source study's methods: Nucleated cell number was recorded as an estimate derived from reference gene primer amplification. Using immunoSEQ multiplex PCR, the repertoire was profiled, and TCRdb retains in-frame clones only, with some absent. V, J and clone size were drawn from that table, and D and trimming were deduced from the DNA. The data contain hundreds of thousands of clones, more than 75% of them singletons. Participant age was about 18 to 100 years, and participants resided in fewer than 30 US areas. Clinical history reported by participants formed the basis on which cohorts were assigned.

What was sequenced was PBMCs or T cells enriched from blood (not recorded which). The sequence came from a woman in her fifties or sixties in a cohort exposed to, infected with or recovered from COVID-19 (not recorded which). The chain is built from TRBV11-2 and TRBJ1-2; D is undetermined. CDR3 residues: CASTTSNYGYTF. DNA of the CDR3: TGTGCCAGCACAACATCTAACTATGGCTACACCTTC.